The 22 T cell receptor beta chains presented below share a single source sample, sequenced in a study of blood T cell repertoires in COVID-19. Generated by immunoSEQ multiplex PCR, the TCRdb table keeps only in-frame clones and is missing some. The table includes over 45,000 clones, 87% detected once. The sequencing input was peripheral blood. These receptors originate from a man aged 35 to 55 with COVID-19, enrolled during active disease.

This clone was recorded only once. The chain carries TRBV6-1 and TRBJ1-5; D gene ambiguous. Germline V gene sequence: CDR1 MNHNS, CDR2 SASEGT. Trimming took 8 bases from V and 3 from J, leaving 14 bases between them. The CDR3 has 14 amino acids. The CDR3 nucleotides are TGTGCCAGCTCCCCCTTTCGGGACAATCAGCCCCAGCATTTT. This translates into CASSPFRDNQPQHF.

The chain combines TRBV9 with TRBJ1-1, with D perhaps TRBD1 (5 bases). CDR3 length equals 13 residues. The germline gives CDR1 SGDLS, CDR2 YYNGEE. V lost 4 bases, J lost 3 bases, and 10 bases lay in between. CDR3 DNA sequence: TGTGCCAGCAGCCCGGGGGGGGACACTGAAGCTTTCTTT. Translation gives CASSPGGDTEAFF.

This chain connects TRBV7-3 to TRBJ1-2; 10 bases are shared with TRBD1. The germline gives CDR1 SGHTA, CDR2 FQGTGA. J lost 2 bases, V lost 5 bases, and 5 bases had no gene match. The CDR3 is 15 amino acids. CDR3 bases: TGTGCCAGCAGCAACGACAGGGGGCTGAACTATGGCTACACCTTC. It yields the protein CASSNDRGLNYGYTF.

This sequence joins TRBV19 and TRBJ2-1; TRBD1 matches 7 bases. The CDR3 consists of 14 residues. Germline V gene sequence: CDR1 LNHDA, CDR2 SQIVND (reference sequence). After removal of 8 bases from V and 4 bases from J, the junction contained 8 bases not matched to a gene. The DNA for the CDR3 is TGTGCCAGTCGATTGGGGACAGCATACAATGAGCAGTTCTTC. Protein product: CASRLGTAYNEQFF.

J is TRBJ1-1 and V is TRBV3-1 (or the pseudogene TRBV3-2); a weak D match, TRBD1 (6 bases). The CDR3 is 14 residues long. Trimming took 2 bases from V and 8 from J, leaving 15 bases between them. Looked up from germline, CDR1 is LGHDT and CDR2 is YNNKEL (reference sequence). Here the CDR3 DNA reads TGTGCCAGCAGCCAAAGTATCGGACAGTCAGAAGCTTTCTTT. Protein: CASSQSIGQSEAFF.

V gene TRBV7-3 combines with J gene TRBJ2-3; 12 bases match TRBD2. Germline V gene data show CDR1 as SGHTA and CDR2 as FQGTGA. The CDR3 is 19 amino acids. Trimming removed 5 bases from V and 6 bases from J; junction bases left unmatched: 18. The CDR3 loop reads CASSLQSHGLAGNLDTQYF. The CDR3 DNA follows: TGTGCCAGCAGCCTTCAGTCACACGGACTAGCGGGGAATTTGGATACGCAGTATTTT. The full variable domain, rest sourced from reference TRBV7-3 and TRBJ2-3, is GAGVSQTPSNKVTEKGKYVELRCDPISGHTALYWYRQSLGQGPEFLIYFQGTGAADDSGLPNDRFFAVRPEGSVSTLKIQRTERGDSAVYLCASSLQSHGLAGNLDTQYFGPGTRLTVL.

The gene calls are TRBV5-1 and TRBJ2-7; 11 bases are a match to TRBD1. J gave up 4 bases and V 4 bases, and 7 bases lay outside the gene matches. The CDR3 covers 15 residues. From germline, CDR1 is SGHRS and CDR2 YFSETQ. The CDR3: CASSQAGTGGYEQYF. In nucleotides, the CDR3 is TGCGCCAGCAGCCAAGCCGGGACAGGGGGATACGAGCAGTACTTC.

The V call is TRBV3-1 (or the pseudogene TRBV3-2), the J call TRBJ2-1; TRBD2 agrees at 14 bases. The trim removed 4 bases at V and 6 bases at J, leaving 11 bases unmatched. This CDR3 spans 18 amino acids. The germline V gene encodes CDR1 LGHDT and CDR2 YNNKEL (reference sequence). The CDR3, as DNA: TGTGCCAGCAGCCCAAGACTAGCGGGAGGGGTGATGGGCAATGAGCAGTTCTTC. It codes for CASSPRLAGGVMGNEQFF.

The CDR3 DNA sequence: TGTGCCAGCAGTTACTCGACAGGGGTGAACACTGAAGCTTTCTTT. Its protein is CASSYSTGVNTEAFF. The V and J genes are TRBV6-2 or TRBV6-3 and TRBJ1-1; TRBD1 agrees at 8 bases. This CDR3 has 15 amino acids. The J segment lost 0 bases and the V segment lost 0 bases, leaving 0 bases of the junction unmatched. The germline gives CDR1 MNHEY, CDR2 SVGEGT.

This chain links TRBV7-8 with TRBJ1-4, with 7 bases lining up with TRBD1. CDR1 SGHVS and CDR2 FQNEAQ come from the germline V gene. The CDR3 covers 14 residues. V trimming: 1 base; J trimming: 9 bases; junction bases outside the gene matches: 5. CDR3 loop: CASSLDRGNQKLFF. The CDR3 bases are TGTGCCAGCAGCTTAGACAGGGGAAATCAAAAACTGTTTTTT.

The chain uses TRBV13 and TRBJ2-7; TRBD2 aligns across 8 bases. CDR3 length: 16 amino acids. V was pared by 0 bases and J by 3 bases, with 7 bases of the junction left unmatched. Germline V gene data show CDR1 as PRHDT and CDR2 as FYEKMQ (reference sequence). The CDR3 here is CASSLGPSGGDYEQYF. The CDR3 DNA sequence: TGTGCCAGCAGCTTAGGCCCCTCCGGGGGGGACTACGAGCAGTACTTC.

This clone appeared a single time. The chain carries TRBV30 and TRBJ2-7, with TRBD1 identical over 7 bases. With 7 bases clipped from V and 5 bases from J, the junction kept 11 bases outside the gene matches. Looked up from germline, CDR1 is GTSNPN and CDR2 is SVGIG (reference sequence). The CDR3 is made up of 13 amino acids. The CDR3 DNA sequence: TGTGCCTTGGGAAGGACAGGAGGTCACGAGCAGTACTTC. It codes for CALGRTGGHEQYF.

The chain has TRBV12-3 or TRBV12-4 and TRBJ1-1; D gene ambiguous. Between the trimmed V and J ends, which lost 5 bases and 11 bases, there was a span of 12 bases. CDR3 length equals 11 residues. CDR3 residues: CASSARGVAFF. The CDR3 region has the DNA TGTGCCAGCAGTGCGCGGGGTGTCGCTTTCTTT.

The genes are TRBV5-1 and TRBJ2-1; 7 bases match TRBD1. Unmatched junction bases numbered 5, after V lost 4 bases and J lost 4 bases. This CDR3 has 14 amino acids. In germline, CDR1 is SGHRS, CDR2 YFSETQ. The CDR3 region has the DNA TGCGCCAGCAGCGAGGGACAGAATTACAATGAGCAGTTCTTC. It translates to CASSEGQNYNEQFF.

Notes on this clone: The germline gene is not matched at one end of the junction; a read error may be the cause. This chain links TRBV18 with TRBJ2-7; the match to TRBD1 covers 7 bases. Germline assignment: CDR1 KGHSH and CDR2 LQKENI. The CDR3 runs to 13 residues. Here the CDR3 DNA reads TGTGCCAGTTCACCAACAGGGGTAACAGAGCAGTACTTC. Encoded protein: CASSPTGVTEQYF. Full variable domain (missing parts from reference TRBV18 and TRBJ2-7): NAGVMQNPRHLVRRRGQEARLRCSPMKGHSHVYWYRQLPEEGLKFMVYLQKENIIDESGMPKERFSAEFPKEGPSILRIQQVVRGDSAAYFCASSPTGVTEQYFGPGTRLTVT.

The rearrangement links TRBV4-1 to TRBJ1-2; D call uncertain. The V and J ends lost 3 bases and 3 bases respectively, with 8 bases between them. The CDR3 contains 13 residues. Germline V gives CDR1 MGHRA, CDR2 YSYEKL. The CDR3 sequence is CASSQLEYYGYTF. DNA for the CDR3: TGCGCCAGCAGCCAGCTGGAGTACTATGGCTACACCTTC.

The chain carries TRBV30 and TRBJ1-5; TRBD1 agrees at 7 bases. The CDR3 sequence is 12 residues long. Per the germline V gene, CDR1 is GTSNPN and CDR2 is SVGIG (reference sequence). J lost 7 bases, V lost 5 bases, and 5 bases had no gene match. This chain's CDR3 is CAWDRDGQPQHF. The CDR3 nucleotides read TGTGCCTGGGACAGGGATGGCCAGCCCCAGCATTTT.

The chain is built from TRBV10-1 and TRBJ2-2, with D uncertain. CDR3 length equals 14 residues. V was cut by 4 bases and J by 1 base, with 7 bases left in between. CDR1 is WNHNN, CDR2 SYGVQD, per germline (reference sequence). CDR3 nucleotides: TGCGCCAGCAGTGCCCTAGAGAACACCGGGGAGCTGTTTTTT. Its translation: CASSALENTGELFF.

The CDR3 is CASSYLPFSVRKGGNEQFF. The CDR3 bases are TGTGCCAGCAGCTATCTCCCATTCTCAGTCCGAAAAGGGGGCAATGAGCAGTTCTTC. V usage is TRBV28 and J usage is TRBJ2-1; possible D gene TRBD1, 6 bases. There are 19 residues in the CDR3. V lost 6 bases to trimming and J lost 6 bases, with 30 bases between them. Germline V CDR1 and CDR2: MDHEN, SYDVKM.

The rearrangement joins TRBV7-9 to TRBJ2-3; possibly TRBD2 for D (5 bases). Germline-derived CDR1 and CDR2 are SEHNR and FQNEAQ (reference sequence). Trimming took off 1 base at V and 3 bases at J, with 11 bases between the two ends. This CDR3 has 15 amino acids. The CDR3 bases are TGTGCCAGCAGCTTAGAAGGGAGAGGTACAGATACGCAGTATTTT. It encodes CASSLEGRGTDTQYF.

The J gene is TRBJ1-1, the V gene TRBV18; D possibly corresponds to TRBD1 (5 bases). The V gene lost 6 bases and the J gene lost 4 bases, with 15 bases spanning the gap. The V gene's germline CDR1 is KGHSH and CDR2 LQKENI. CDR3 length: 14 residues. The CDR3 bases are TGTGCCAGCTCCCGCGCTGGGGGGGGCACTGAAGCTTTCTTT. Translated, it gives CASSRAGGGTEAFF. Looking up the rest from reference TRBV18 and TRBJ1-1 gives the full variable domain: NAGVMQNPRHLVRRRGQEARLRCSPMKGHSHVYWYRQLPEEGLKFMVYLQKENIIDESGMPKERFSAEFPKEGPSILRIQQVVRGDSAAYFCASSRAGGGTEAFFGQGTRLTVV.

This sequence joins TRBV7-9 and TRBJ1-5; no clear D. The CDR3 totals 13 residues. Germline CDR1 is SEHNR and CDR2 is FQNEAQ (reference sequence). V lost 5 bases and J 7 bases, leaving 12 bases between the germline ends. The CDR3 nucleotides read TGTGCCAGCAGCCCTGAGGGCGGGCAGCCCCAGCATTTT. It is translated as CASSPEGGQPQHF.